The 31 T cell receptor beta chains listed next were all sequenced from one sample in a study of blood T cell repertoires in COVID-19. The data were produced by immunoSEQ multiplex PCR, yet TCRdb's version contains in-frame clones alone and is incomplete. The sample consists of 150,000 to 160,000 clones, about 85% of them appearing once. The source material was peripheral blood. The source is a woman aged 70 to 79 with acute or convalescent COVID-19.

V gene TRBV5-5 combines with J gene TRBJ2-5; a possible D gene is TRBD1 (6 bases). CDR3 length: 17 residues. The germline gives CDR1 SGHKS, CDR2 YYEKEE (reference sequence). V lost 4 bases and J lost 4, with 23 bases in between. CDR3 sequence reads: CASSPGTKALARETQYF. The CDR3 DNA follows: TGTGCCAGCAGCCCCGGGACAAAGGCATTGGCACGAGAGACCCAGTACTTC.

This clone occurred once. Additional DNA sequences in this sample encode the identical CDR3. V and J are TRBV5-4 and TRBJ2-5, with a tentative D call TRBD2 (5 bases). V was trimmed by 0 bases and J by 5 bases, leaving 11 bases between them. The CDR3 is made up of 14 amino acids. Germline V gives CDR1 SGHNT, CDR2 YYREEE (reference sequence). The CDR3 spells CASSLAGVGETQYF. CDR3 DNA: TGTGCCAGCAGCTTGGCCGGGGTCGGGGAGACCCAGTACTTC.

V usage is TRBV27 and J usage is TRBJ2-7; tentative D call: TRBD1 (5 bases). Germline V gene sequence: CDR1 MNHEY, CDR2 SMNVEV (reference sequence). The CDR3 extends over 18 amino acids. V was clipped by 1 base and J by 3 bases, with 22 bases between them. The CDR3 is CASSLWAFGQGGVYEQYF. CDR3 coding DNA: TGTGCCAGCAGTTTATGGGCCTTTGGGCAGGGTGGGGTCTACGAGCAGTACTTC.

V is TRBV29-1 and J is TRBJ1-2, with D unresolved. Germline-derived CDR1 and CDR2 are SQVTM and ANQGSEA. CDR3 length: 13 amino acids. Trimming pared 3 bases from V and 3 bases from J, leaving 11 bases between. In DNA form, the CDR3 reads TGCAGCGTTGACGGGAGAGACCACTATGGCTACACCTTC. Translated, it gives CSVDGRDHYGYTF.

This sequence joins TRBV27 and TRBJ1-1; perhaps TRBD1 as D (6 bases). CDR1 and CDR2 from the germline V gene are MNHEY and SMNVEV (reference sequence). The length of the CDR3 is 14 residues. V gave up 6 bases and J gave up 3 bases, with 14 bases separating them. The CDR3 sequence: CASRVAGVYTEAFF. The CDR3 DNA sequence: TGTGCCAGCAGGGTGGCAGGGGTGTACACTGAAGCTTTCTTT.

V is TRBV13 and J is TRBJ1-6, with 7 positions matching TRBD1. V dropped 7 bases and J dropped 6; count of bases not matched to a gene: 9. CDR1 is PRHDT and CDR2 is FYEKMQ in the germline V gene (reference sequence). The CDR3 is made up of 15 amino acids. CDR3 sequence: CASTRQGIANSPLHF. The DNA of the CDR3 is TGTGCCAGCACCCGACAGGGCATCGCTAATTCACCCCTCCACTTT.

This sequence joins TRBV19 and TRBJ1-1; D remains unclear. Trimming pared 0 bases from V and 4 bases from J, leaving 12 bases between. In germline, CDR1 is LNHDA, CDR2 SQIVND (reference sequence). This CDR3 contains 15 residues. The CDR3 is CASSIDRVATTEAFF. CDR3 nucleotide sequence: TGTGCCAGTAGTATAGATAGAGTAGCGACCACTGAAGCTTTCTTT.

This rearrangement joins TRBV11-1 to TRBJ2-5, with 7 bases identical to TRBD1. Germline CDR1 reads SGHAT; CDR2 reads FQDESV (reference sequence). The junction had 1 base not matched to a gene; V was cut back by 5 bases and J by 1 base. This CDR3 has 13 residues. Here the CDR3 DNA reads TGTGCCAGCAGCCAGGGGGTCCAAGAGACCCAGTACTTC. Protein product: CASSQGVQETQYF.

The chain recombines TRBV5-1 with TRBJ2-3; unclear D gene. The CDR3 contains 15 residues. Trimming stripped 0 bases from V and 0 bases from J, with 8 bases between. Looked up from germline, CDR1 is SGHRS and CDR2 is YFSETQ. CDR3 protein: CASSLGQASTDTQYF. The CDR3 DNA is TGCGCCAGCAGCTTGGGCCAGGCGAGCACAGATACGCAGTATTTT.

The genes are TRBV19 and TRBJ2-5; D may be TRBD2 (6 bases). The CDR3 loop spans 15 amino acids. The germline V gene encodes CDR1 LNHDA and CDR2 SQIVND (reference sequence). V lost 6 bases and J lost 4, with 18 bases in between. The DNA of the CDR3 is TGTGCCAGTAGAGTCGGGTACGGGGGAGGAGAGACCCAGTACTTC. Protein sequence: CASRVGYGGGETQYF. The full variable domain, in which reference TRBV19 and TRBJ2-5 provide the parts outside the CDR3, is DGGITQSPKYLFRKEGQNVTLSCEQNLNHDAMYWYRQDPGQGLRLIYYSQIVNDFQKGDIAEGYSVSREKKESFPLTVTSAQKNPTAFYLCASRVGYGGGETQYFGPGTRLLVL.

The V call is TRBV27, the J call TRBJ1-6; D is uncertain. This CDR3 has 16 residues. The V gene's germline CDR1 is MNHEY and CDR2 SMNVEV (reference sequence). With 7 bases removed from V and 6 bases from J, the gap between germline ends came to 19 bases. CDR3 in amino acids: CASTPDVGRGNSPLHF. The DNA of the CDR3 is TGTGCCAGCACTCCGGACGTTGGACGGGGTAATTCACCCCTCCACTTT.

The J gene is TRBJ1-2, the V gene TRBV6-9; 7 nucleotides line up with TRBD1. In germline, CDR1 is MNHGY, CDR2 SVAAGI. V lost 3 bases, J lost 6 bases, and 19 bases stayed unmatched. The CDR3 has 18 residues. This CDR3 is CASSYGKIDRENSDGYTF. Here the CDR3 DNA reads TGTGCCAGCAGTTACGGGAAAATAGACAGGGAAAATTCAGATGGCTACACCTTC.

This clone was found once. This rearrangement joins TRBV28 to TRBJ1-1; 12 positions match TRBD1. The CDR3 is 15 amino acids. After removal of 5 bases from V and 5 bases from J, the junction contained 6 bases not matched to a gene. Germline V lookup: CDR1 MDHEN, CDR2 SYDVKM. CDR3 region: CASSTRDRGRTEAFF. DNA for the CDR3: TGTGCCAGCAGTACCCGGGACAGGGGGCGAACTGAAGCTTTCTTT.

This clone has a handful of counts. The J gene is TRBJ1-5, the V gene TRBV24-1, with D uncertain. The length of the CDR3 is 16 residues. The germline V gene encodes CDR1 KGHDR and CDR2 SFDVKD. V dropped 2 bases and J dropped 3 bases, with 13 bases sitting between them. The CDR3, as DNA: TGTGCCACCAGTGATTCAAGGCGAGGGCACAATCAGCCCCAGCATTTT. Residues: CATSDSRRGHNQPQHF.

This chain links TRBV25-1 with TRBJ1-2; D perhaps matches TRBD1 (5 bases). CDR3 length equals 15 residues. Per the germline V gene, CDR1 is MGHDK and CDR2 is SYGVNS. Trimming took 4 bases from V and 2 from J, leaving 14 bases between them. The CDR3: CASSVGGGWNYGYTF. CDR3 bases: TGTGCCAGCAGTGTCGGGGGGGGTTGGAACTATGGCTACACCTTC.

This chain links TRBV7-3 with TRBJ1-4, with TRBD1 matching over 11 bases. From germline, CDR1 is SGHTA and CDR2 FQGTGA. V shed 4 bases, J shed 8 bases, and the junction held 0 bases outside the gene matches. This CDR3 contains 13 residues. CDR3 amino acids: CASSWDRGEKLFF. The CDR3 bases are TGTGCCAGCAGCTGGGACAGGGGGGAAAAACTGTTTTTT.

In DNA form, the CDR3 reads TGTGCCGGCGGACAGGACACAGATACGCAGTATTTT. Its protein is CAGGQDTDTQYF. The chain carries TRBV30 and TRBJ2-3; TRBD1 agrees at 7 bases. Germline CDR1 reads GTSNPN; CDR2 reads SVGIG (reference sequence). J was trimmed by 2 bases and V by 8 bases; bases with no gene match: 4. The CDR3 is 12 residues long.

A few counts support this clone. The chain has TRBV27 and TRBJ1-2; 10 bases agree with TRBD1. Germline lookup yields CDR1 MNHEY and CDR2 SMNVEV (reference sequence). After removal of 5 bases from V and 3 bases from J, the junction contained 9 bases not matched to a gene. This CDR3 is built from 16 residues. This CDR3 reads CASSLRIGTGDYGYTF. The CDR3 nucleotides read TGTGCCAGCAGTCTTCGTATCGGGACAGGGGACTATGGCTACACCTTC.

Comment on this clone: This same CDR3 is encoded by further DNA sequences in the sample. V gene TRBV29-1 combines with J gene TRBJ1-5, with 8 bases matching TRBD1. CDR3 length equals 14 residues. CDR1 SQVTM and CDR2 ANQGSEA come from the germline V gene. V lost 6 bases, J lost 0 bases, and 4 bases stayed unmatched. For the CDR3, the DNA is TGCAGCGTGGGGCAGGGGGCTAGCAATCAGCCCCAGCATTTT. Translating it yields CSVGQGASNQPQHF.

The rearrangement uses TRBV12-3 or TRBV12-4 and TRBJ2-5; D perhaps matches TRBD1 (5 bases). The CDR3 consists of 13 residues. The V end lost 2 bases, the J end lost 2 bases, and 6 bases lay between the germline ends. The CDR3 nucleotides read TGTGCCAGCAGTTTACACAGGCAAGAGACCCAGTACTTC. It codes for CASSLHRQETQYF.

The CDR3 here is CASGGNYGYTF. The DNA of the CDR3 is TGTGCCTCCGGGGGAAACTATGGCTACACCTTC. The chain uses TRBV19 and TRBJ1-2; D possibly corresponds to TRBD1 (5 bases). Trimming stripped 11 bases from V and 2 bases from J, with 9 bases between. Germline assignment: CDR1 LNHDA and CDR2 SQIVND (reference sequence). This CDR3 spans 11 amino acids.

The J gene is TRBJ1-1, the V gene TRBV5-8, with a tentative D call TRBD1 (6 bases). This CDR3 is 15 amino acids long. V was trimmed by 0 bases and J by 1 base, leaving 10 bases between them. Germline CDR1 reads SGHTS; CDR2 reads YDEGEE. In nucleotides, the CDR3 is TGTGCCAGCAGCTTGGAGTCGACAGGGAACACTGAAGCTTTCTTT. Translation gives CASSLESTGNTEAFF.

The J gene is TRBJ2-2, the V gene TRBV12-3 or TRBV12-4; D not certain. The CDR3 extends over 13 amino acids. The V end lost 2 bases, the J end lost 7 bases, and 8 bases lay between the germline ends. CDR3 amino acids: CASSLPVHGELFF. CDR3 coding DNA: TGTGCCAGCAGTTTACCGGTCCACGGGGAGCTGTTTTTT.

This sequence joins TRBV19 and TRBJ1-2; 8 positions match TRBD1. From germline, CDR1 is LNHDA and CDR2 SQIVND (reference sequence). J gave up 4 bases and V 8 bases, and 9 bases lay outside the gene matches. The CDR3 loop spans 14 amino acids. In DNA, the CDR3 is TGTGCCAGTGGAGGGCTGGACAGGGTCTATGGCTACACCTTC. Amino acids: CASGGLDRVYGYTF.

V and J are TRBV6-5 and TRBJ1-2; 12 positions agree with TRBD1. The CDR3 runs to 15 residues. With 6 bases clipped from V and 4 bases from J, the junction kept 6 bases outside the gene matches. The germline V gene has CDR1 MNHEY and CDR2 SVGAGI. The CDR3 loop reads CASSRGQGAVYGYTF. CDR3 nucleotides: TGTGCCAGCAGCCGGGGACAGGGGGCGGTCTATGGCTACACCTTC.

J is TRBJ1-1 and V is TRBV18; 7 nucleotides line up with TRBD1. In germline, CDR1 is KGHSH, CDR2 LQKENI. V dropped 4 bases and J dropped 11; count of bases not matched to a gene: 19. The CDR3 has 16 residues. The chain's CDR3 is CASSLRQGIYTSGAFF. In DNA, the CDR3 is TGTGCCAGCTCACTCCGACAGGGCATTTACACTAGTGGGGCTTTCTTT.

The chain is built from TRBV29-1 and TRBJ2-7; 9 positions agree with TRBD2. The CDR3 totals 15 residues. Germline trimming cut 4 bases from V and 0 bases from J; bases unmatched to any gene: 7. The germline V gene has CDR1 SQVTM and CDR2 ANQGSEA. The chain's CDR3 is CSVALAGKTSYEQYF. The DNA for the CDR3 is TGCAGCGTTGCGCTAGCGGGGAAGACCTCCTACGAGCAGTACTTC.

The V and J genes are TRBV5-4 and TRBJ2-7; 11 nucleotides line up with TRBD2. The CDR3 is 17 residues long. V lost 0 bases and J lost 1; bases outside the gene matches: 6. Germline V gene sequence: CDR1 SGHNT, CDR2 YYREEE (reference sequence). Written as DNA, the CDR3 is TGTGCCAGCAGCTTGGCGGCTAGCGGGGGGACATCCTACGAGCAGTACTTC. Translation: CASSLAASGGTSYEQYF.

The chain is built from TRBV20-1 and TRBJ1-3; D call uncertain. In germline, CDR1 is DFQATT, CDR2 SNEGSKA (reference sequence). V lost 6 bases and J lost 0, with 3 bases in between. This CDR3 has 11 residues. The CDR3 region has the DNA TGCAGTGCCAACTCTGGAAACACCATATATTTT. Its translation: CSANSGNTIYF.

CDR3 coding DNA: TGTGCCAGCAAGTCCGCAACAGGTGAGCAGTTCTTC. This encodes CASKSATGEQFF. The rearrangement links TRBV27 to TRBJ2-1, with D maybe TRBD1 (5 bases). Trimming left V 7 bases short and J 9 bases short, with 13 bases between. CDR3 length: 12 amino acids. Per the germline V gene, CDR1 is MNHEY and CDR2 is SMNVEV (reference sequence).

The CDR3 loop reads CASSQPLGATELAKNIQYF. CDR3 nucleotide sequence: TGTGCCAGCAGCCAGCCCCTGGGGGCGACTGAACTAGCCAAAAACATTCAGTACTTC. The chain has TRBV4-2 and TRBJ2-4; D is possibly TRBD1 (6 bases). Germline CDR1 and CDR2: LGHNA and YNFKEQ. V dropped 3 bases and J dropped 0 bases, with 21 bases sitting between them. This CDR3 contains 19 residues.